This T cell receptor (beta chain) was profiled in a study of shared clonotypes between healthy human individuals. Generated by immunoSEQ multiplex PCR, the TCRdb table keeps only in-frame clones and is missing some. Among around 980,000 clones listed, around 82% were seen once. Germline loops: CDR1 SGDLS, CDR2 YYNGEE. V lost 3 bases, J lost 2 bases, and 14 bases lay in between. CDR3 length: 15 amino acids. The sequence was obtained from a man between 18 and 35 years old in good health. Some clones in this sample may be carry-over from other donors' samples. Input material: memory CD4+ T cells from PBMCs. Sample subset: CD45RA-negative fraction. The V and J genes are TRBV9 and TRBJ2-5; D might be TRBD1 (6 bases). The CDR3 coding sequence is TGTGCCAGCAGCGCGACCCTGGACAGTCAAGAGACCCAGTACTTC. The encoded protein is CASSATLDSQETQYF.